A selection of T cell receptor beta chains follows, all from one sample in a study of cytomegalovirus exposure and HLA in healthy donors. Sequenced by immunoSEQ multiplex PCR; TCRdb stores in-frame clones only, minus some. Among about 92,000 clones listed, less than 70% were seen once. Sequencing input: PBMCs. Receptor source: a man aged 45-65 years in good health and CMV-seronegative. CDR3s include the opening cysteine and the closing phenylalanine or tryptophan. Only some rows state a clone size, as once, few, many or a class for expanded clones.

J gene	V gene	clone size	CDR3 protein
TRBJ1-4	TRBV5-4	NA	CASSRGQRNEKLFF
TRBJ2-1	TRBV29-1	NA	CSGQTSGAYNEQFF
TRBJ2-2	TRBV5-1	NA	CASSLLTLGNTGELFF
TRBJ2-5	TRBV15	NA	CATSMYMSETQYF
TRBJ1-2	TRBV5-6	NA	CASSLEDRAGYTF
TRBJ2-1	TRBV7-6	few	CASSLAASGSHEQFF
TRBJ1-6	TRBV6-1	NA	CASSEEGTGASPLHF
TRBJ2-2	TRBV29-1	NA	CSVAGTSGREGTGELFF
TRBJ1-4	TRBV28	NA	CASNRGSATNEKLFF
TRBJ1-2	TRBV19	NA	CASSSGRQAAEDYGYTF
TRBJ2-3	TRBV9	NA	CASSVGASGSSNTQYF